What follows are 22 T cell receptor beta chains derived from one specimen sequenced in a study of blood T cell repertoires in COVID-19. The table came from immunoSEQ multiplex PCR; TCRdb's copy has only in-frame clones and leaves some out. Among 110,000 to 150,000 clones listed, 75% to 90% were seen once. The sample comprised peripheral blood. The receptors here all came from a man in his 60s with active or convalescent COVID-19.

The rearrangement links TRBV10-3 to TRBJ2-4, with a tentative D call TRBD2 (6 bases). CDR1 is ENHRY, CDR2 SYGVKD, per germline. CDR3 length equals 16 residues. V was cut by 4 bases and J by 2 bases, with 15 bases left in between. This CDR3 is CAISVGQGGTKNIQYF. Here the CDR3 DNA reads TGTGCCATCAGTGTGGGGCAGGGAGGCACCAAAAACATTCAGTACTTC.

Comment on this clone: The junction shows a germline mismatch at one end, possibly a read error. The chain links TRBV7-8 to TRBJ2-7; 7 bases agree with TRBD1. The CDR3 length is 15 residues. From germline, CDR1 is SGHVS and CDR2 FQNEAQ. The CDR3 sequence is CASRATGQNSHEQYF. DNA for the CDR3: TGTGCCAGCAGGGCAACGGGACAGAACTCCCACGAGCAGTACTTC.

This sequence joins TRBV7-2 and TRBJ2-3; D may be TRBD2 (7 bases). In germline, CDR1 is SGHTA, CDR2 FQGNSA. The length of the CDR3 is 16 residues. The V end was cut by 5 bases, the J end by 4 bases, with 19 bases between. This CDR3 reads CASSPRALGGPDTQYF. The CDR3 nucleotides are TGTGCCAGCAGCCCGCGGGCCCTCGGGGGGCCAGATACGCAGTATTTT.

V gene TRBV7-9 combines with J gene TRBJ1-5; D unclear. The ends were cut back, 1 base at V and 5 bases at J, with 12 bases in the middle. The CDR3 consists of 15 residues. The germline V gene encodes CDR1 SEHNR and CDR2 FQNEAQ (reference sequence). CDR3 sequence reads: CASSLGSGIDQPQHF. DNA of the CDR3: TGTGCCAGCAGCTTAGGGTCGGGGATAGATCAGCCCCAGCATTTT.

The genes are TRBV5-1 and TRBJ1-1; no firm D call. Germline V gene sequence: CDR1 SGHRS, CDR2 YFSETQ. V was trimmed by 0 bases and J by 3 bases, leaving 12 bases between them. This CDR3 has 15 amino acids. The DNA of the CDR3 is TGCGCCAGCAGCTTGGATGCGGACTCGGACACTGAAGCTTTCTTT. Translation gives CASSLDADSDTEAFF.

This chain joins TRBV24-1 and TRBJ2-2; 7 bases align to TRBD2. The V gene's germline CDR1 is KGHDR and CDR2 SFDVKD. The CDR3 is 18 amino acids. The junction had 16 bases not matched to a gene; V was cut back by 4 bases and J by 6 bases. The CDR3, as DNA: TGTGCCACCAGTGACCCCGGTCGCGCGGGAGACCGTTCCGGGGAGCTGTTTTTT. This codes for CATSDPGRAGDRSGELFF.

In nucleotides, the CDR3 is TGCAGCGTTGGACTAGAATCGTATGAGACCCAGTACTTC. Translated: CSVGLESYETQYF. The gene calls are TRBV29-1 and TRBJ2-5, with a tentative D call TRBD2 (6 bases). The germline V gene encodes CDR1 SQVTM and CDR2 ANQGSEA. The germline V and J ends were trimmed by 4 bases and 5 bases, with 14 bases remaining between them. The CDR3 has 13 amino acids.

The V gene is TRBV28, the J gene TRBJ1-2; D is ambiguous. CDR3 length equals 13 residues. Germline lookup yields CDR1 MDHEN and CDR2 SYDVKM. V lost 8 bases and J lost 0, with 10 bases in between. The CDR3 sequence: CASLRVANYGYTF. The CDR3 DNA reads TGTGCCAGCCTCCGGGTAGCTAACTATGGCTACACCTTC.

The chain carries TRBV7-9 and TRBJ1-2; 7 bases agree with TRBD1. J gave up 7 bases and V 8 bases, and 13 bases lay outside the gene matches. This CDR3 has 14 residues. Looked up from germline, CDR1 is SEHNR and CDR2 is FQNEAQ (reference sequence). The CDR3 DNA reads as TGTGCCAGCCCTGACCTGGGACAGTCGAGTGGCTACACCTTC. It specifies CASPDLGQSSGYTF.

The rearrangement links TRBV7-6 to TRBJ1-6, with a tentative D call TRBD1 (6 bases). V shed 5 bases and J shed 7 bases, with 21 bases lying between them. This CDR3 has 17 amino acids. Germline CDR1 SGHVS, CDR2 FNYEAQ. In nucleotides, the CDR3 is TGTGCCAGCAGCAGGGGGAGGGTTACAGGGTCCAATTCACCCCTCCACTTT. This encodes CASSRGRVTGSNSPLHF.

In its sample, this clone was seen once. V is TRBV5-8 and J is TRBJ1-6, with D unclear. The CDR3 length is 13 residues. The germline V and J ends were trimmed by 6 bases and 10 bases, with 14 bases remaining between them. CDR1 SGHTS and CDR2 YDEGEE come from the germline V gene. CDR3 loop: CASILLELSPLHF. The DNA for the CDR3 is TGTGCCAGCATCTTATTGGAGTTGTCACCCCTCCACTTT.

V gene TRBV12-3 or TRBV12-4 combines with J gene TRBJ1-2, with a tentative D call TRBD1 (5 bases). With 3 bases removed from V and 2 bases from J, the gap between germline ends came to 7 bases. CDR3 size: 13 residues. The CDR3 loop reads CASSLGGNYGYTF. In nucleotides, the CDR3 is TGTGCCAGCAGTTTGGGGGGGAACTATGGCTACACCTTC.

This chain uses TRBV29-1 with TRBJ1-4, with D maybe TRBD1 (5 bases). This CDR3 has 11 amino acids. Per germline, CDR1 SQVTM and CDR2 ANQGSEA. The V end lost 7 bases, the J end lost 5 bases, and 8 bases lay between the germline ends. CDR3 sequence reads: CSGQTNEKLFF. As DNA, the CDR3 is TGCAGCGGACAGACAAATGAAAAACTGTTTTTT.

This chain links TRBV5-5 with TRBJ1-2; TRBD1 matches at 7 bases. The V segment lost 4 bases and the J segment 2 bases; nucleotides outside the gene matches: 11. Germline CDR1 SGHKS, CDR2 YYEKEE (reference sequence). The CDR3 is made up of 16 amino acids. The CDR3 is CASSRGQAITNYGYTF. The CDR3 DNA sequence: TGTGCCAGCAGCCGAGGACAGGCGATTACAAACTATGGCTACACCTTC.

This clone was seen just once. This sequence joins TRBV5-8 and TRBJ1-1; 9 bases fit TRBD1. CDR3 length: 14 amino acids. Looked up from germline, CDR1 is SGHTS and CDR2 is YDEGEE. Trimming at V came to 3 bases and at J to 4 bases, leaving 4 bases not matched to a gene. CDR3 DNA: TGTGCCAGCAGCTCTAGGACAGGGGTCACTGAAGCTTTCTTT. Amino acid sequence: CASSSRTGVTEAFF. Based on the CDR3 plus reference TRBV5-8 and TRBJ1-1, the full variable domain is EAGVTQSPTHLIKTRGQQATLRCSPISGHTSVYWYQQALGLGLQFLLWYDEGEERNRGNFPPRFSGRQFPNYSSELNVNALELEDSALYLCASSSRTGVTEAFFGQGTRLTVV.

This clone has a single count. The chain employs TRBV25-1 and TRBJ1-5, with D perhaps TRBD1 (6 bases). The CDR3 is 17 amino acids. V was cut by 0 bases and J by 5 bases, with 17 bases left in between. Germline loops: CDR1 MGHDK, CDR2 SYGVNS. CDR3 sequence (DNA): TGTGCCAGCAGTGAATATATCGACACTGAGGGGGATCAGCCCCAGCATTTT. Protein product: CASSEYIDTEGDQPQHF.

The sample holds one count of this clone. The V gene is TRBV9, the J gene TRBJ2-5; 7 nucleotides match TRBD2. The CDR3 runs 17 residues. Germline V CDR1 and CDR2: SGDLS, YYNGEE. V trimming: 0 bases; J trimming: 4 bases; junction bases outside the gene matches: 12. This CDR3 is CASSVGIAGNTGETQYF. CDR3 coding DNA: TGTGCCAGCAGCGTAGGGATAGCGGGTAACACGGGAGAGACCCAGTACTTC.

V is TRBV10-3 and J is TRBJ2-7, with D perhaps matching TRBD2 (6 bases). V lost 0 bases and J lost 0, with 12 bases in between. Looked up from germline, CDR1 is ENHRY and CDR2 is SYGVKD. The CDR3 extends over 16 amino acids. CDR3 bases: TGTGCCATCAGTGAGTCAGGGCGGGGATCCTCCTACGAGCAGTACTTC. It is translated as CAISESGRGSSYEQYF.

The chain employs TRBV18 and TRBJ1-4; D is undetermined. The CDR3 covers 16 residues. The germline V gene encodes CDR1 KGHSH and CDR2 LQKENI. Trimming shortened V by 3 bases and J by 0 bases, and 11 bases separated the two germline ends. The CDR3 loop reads CASSPDLGATNEKLFF. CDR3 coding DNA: TGTGCCAGCTCACCTGACTTGGGTGCAACTAATGAAAAACTGTTTTTT.

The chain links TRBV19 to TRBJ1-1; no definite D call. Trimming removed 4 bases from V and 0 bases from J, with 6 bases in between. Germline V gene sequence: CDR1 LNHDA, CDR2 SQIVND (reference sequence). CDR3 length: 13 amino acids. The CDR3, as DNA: TGTGCCAGTAGTACACAGCTGAACACTGAAGCTTTCTTT. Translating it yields CASSTQLNTEAFF.

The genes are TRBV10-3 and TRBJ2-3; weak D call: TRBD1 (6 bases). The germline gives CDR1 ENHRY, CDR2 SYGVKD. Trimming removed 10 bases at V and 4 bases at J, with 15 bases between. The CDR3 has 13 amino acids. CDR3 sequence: CATQGFTADTQYF. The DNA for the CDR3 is TGTGCCACCCAGGGGTTCACGGCAGATACGCAGTATTTT.

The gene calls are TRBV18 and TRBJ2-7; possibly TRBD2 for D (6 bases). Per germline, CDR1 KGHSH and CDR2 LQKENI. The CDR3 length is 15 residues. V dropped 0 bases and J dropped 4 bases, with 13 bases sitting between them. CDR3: CASSPPGLADYEQYF. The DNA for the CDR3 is TGTGCCAGCTCACCACCGGGGTTAGCGGATTACGAGCAGTACTTC.